A single sample gave rise to the 14 T cell receptor beta chains below, sequenced in a study of OX40 agonist ivuxolimab in advanced cancers. Method: immunoSEQ multiplex PCR; TCRdb's copy keeps in-frame clones and lacks some. The sample holds around 60,000 clones; 80% to 90% are singletons and the top ten take about 1.9%. Specimen: CD4+ or CD8+ T cells sorted from blood, collected in a trial of the OX40 agonist ivuxolimab. The source of these receptors is an adult with an advanced solid tumor such as melanoma, head and neck, liver or kidney cancer.

This clone has a single count. The genes are TRBV5-1 and TRBJ1-2; TRBD1 is a possible D gene (6 bases). Germline CDR1 and CDR2: SGHRS and YFSETQ. This CDR3 has 13 amino acids. V gave up 0 bases and J gave up 14 bases, with 17 bases separating them. The CDR3 region is CASSLAGGGGSTF. CDR3 nucleotides: TGCGCCAGCAGCTTGGCGGGCGGGGGGGGCTCTACCTTC.

V and J are TRBV28 and TRBJ1-2; D gene unclear. Germline values: CDR1 MDHEN, CDR2 SYDVKM. V was pared by 3 bases and J by 2 bases, with 4 bases between. The CDR3 consists of 12 residues. The CDR3 protein is CASSFGNYGYTF. The CDR3 DNA reads as TGTGCCAGCAGTTTCGGGAACTATGGCTACACCTTC.

This chain connects TRBV6-1 to TRBJ1-6; tentative D call: TRBD1 (6 bases). Germline V CDR1 and CDR2: MNHNS, SASEGT. V lost 6 bases, J lost 3 bases, and 12 bases lay in between. The CDR3 is 15 amino acids. The CDR3 nucleotides read TGTGCCAGCAGCCCTACAGGGAACTATAATTCACCCCTCCACTTT. It is translated as CASSPTGNYNSPLHF.

V gene TRBV27 combines with J gene TRBJ2-1; D not resolved. Germline V gene data show CDR1 as MNHEY and CDR2 as SMNVEV (reference sequence). This CDR3 region has 11 residues. V was shortened by 7 bases and J by 6 bases, with 7 bases between the two germline ends. The CDR3 DNA is TGTGCCAGCATTGTACGCAATGAGCAGTTCTTC. Translated, it gives CASIVRNEQFF.

The chain links TRBV19 to TRBJ2-5; 8 nucleotides align to TRBD1. Germline trimming cut 3 bases from V and 3 bases from J; bases unmatched to any gene: 6. The CDR3 contains 15 residues. Germline values: CDR1 LNHDA, CDR2 SQIVND (reference sequence). The CDR3 DNA reads as TGTGCCAGTAGTATCCGTCCAGGGGGCGAAGAGACCCAGTACTTC. The encoded protein is CASSIRPGGEETQYF.

V and J are TRBV5-1 and TRBJ1-1, with D maybe TRBD1 (5 bases). The V and J ends lost 1 base and 2 bases respectively, with 12 bases between them. Germline V gives CDR1 SGHRS, CDR2 YFSETQ. The CDR3 runs to 15 residues. The CDR3 DNA sequence: TGCGCCAGCAGCTTGTCAGGGAACGAAAACACTGAAGCTTTCTTT. Protein: CASSLSGNENTEAFF. Combining the CDR3 with reference TRBV5-1 and TRBJ1-1 gives the whole variable domain KAGVTQTPRYLIKTRGQQVTLSCSPISGHRSVSWYQQTPGQGLQFLFEYFSETQRNKGNFPGRFSGRQFSNSRSEMNVSTLELGDSALYLCASSLSGNENTEAFFGQGTRLTVV.

This chain links TRBV19 with TRBJ1-1; 9 positions match TRBD1. Trimming took 6 bases from V and 2 from J; bases not matched to a gene: 4. Germline assignment: CDR1 LNHDA and CDR2 SQIVND (reference sequence). The CDR3 totals 14 residues. CDR3 amino acids: CASRQGAFNTEAFF. The CDR3 DNA reads TGTGCCAGTAGACAGGGGGCCTTTAACACTGAAGCTTTCTTT.

V is TRBV6-1 and J is TRBJ1-5, with 9 nucleotides matching TRBD1. The CDR3 extends over 15 amino acids. The trim removed 6 bases at V and 1 base at J, leaving 4 bases unmatched. CDR1 is MNHNS and CDR2 is SASEGT in the germline V gene. The chain's CDR3 is CASSADRGSNQPQHF. The CDR3 DNA is TGTGCCAGCAGCGCGGACAGGGGAAGCAATCAGCCCCAGCATTTT.

The chain joins TRBV5-1 to TRBJ2-5; 8 bases match TRBD1. Germline CDR1 is SGHRS and CDR2 is YFSETQ. The CDR3 is made up of 14 amino acids. V dropped 6 bases and J dropped 4; count of bases not matched to a gene: 8. The CDR3 DNA is TGCGCCAGCACTTCAGCAGGGGGCCTAGAGACCCAGTACTTC. Its protein product is CASTSAGGLETQYF.

The gene calls are TRBV28 and TRBJ2-2; TRBD1 matches at 8 bases. The CDR3 has 19 amino acids. Trimming took 1 base from V and 1 from J; bases not matched to a gene: 11. CDR1 is MDHEN, CDR2 SYDVKM, per germline. In DNA form, the CDR3 reads TGTGCCAGCAGTTTATATTGGAGAGGGGGGACAGGGAACACCGGGGAGCTGTTTTTT. Translating it yields CASSLYWRGGTGNTGELFF.

The V call is TRBV28, the J call TRBJ1-5; TRBD1 aligns across 10 bases. Germline trimming cut 6 bases from V and 2 bases from J; bases unmatched to any gene: 1. Germline V gene data show CDR1 as MDHEN and CDR2 as SYDVKM. The CDR3 contains 14 residues. As DNA, the CDR3 is TGTGCCAGCAGAGGGACAGGGGGCAATCAGCCCCAGCATTTT. Translating it yields CASRGTGGNQPQHF.

CDR3 DNA sequence: TGTGCCAGCAGTGACAGGGGAAGCACAGATACGCAGTATTTT. Its translation: CASSDRGSTDTQYF. V gene TRBV6-4 combines with J gene TRBJ2-3; D is possibly TRBD1 (5 bases). Germline V gene sequence: CDR1 MRHNA, CDR2 SNTAGT. The CDR3 consists of 14 residues. V dropped 2 bases and J dropped 0 bases, with 6 bases sitting between them.

CDR3 DNA sequence: TGTGCCAGCAGCTTTAAACAGGGGGCGTACTCTGGAAACACCATATATTTT. It specifies CASSFKQGAYSGNTIYF. V usage is TRBV5-4 and J usage is TRBJ1-3; 9 bases fit TRBD1. The CDR3 sequence is 17 residues long. V lost 2 bases, J lost 0 bases, and 6 bases stayed unmatched. Germline V gives CDR1 SGHNT, CDR2 YYREEE (reference sequence).

The rearrangement uses TRBV25-1 and TRBJ2-7; D might be TRBD2 (5 bases). Germline CDR1 MGHDK, CDR2 SYGVNS. Trimming shortened V by 4 bases and J by 3 bases, and 7 bases separated the two germline ends. The CDR3 sequence is 12 residues long. CDR3 in amino acids: CASSVEDYEQYF. CDR3 nucleotide sequence: TGTGCCAGCAGTGTGGAGGACTACGAGCAGTACTTC.